These 17 T cell receptor beta chains were sequenced from one sample in a study of T cell responses to AZD1222 COVID-19 vaccine. Data came from immunoSEQ multiplex PCR; TCRdb stores just in-frame clones and leaves some out. The repertoire holds about 150,000 clones, with nearly 90% as singletons. The sample here was peripheral blood, taken on day 0 of AZD1222 vaccination. The source is an adult in good health.

This sequence joins TRBV11-3 and TRBJ1-6, with 9 bases aligning to TRBD1. The CDR3 loop spans 13 amino acids. V lost 6 bases, J lost 8 bases, and 2 bases stayed unmatched. CDR1 SGHNT and CDR2 YENEEA come from the germline V gene. The CDR3 nucleotides read TGTGCCAGCAGGGGACAGGGCGATTCACCCCTCCACTTT. Its translation is CASRGQGDSPLHF. Supplemented by reference TRBV11-3 and TRBJ1-6, the full variable domain reads EAGVVQSPRYKIIEKKQPVAFWCNPISGHNTLYWYLQNLGQGPELLIRYENEEAVDDSQLPKDRFSAERLKGVDSTLKIQPAELGDSAVYLCASRGQGDSPLHFGNGTRLTVT.

J is TRBJ2-3 and V is TRBV5-6; TRBD2 is a possible D gene (6 bases). Germline V CDR1 and CDR2: SGHDT, YYEEEE. Trimming left V 4 bases short and J 7 bases short, with 19 bases between. The CDR3 runs to 15 residues. The CDR3 here is CASSPWGGARNTQYF. DNA of the CDR3: TGTGCCAGCAGCCCCTGGGGCGGGGCTAGAAATACGCAGTATTTT.

The chain employs TRBV2 and TRBJ2-3; TRBD1 matches 10 bases. The CDR3 is 14 residues long. The germline gives CDR1 SNHLY, CDR2 FYNNEI. J lost 5 bases, V lost 7 bases, and 6 bases had no gene match. CDR3 in amino acids: CASKIGTGEDTQYF. DNA of the CDR3: TGTGCCAGCAAAATCGGGACAGGGGAAGATACGCAGTATTTT.

V is TRBV18 and J is TRBJ1-5; 10 nucleotides match TRBD1. CDR3 size: 18 residues. The V and J ends lost 6 bases and 7 bases, in that order; junction bases with no gene match: 18. Germline V gives CDR1 KGHSH, CDR2 LQKENI. CDR3 nucleotide sequence: TGTGCCAGCTCTCGTAATCAAATGGGACAGGGGTTAAGACAGCCCCAGCATTTT. Its translation is CASSRNQMGQGLRQPQHF. The full variable domain, in which reference TRBV18 and TRBJ1-5 provide the parts outside the CDR3, is NAGVMQNPRHLVRRRGQEARLRCSPMKGHSHVYWYRQLPEEGLKFMVYLQKENIIDESGMPKERFSAEFPKEGPSILRIQQVVRGDSAAYFCASSRNQMGQGLRQPQHFGDGTRLSIL.

The CDR3 sequence: CASSLEVGTGELFF. In DNA form, the CDR3 reads TGTGCCAGCAGCTTAGAGGTCGGTACCGGGGAGCTGTTTTTT. The chain has TRBV7-2 and TRBJ2-2; D is unclear. This CDR3 is built from 14 residues. V was cut by 1 base and J by 5 bases, with 8 bases left in between. Germline assignment: CDR1 SGHTA and CDR2 FQGNSA.

The V call is TRBV2, the J call TRBJ1-5, with D hard to call. V dropped 7 bases and J dropped 0 bases, with 7 bases sitting between them. CDR3 length: 13 amino acids. Per germline, CDR1 SNHLY and CDR2 FYNNEI. CDR3 coding DNA: TGTGCCAGCAAACGGGATAGCAATCAGCCCCAGCATTTT. Translating it yields CASKRDSNQPQHF.

CDR3 protein: CASSWGGTGGNTIYF. The DNA for the CDR3 is TGTGCCAGCAGCTGGGGGGGCACGGGAGGAAACACCATATATTTT. The chain combines TRBV7-2 with TRBJ1-3; maybe TRBD1 (6 bases). CDR1 and CDR2 (germline): SGHTA, FQGNSA. Trimming removed 4 bases from V and 4 bases from J, with 14 bases in between. This CDR3 has 15 amino acids.

V usage is TRBV4-2 and J usage is TRBJ1-5; 7 bases map to TRBD1. Germline loops: CDR1 LGHNA, CDR2 YNFKEQ. V was clipped by 1 base and J by 5 bases; unmatched bases: 2. This CDR3 is 14 amino acids long. The CDR3 DNA reads as TGTGCCAGCAGCCAAGTTACAGGGGATCAGCCCCAGCATTTT. As protein: CASSQVTGDQPQHF.

V gene TRBV18 combines with J gene TRBJ1-4, with D perhaps matching TRBD1 (5 bases). Germline CDR1 is KGHSH and CDR2 is LQKENI. The V gene lost 3 bases and the J gene lost 2 bases, with 16 bases spanning the gap. The CDR3 extends over 17 amino acids. CDR3 nucleotide sequence: TGTGCCAGCTCACCTTCACTCCAGGGTGCGACTAATGAAAAACTGTTTTTT. As protein: CASSPSLQGATNEKLFF.

This clone was detected once. The chain recombines TRBV9 with TRBJ2-1; the D gene is possibly TRBD2 (6 bases). The germline CDR1 and CDR2 sequences are SGDLS and YYNGEE. CDR3 size: 17 residues. V lost 0 bases to trimming and J lost 8 bases, with 21 bases between them. CDR3 in amino acids: CASSVAGSRGFLDEQFF. CDR3 coding DNA: TGTGCCAGCAGCGTAGCCGGGAGTCGGGGCTTTCTTGATGAGCAGTTCTTC.

The DNA of the CDR3 is TGTGCCAGCAGCCAGCGGAGGGATGAGCAGTTCTTC. Amino acids: CASSQRRDEQFF. The gene calls are TRBV11-3 and TRBJ2-1; tentatively, D is TRBD2 (6 bases). The CDR3 loop spans 12 amino acids. V was pared by 5 bases and J by 8 bases, with 10 bases between. In germline, CDR1 is SGHNT, CDR2 YENEEA.

This chain links TRBV3-1 (or the pseudogene TRBV3-2) with TRBJ2-5; the D is unclear. The germline V and J ends were trimmed by 2 bases and 7 bases, with 5 bases remaining between them. Germline lookup yields CDR1 LGHDT and CDR2 YNNKEL (reference sequence). The CDR3 length is 11 residues. The CDR3 DNA follows: TGTGCCAGCAGCCAATCTGGGACCCAGTACTTC. Translation gives CASSQSGTQYF.

The rearrangement links TRBV28 to TRBJ2-1; TRBD2 agrees at 9 bases. With V trimmed by 6 bases and J by 7 bases, 10 bases remained unmatched. This CDR3 comprises 15 residues. CDR1 MDHEN and CDR2 SYDVKM come from the germline V gene. CDR3 sequence: CASRSAGGPGNEQFF. The CDR3 DNA sequence: TGTGCCAGCAGGTCTGCGGGAGGGCCGGGGAATGAGCAGTTCTTC.

The rearrangement links TRBV6-6 to TRBJ1-5; D is uncertain. Germline loops: CDR1 MNHNY, CDR2 SVGAGI (reference sequence). The CDR3 length is 14 residues. V shed 3 bases and J shed 4 bases, with 10 bases lying between them. This CDR3 reads CASSYVGTNQPQHF. The CDR3 DNA follows: TGTGCCAGCAGTTATGTGGGTACTAATCAGCCCCAGCATTTT.

The rearrangement joins TRBV29-1 to TRBJ2-1, with 10 bases matching TRBD1. The CDR3 extends over 17 amino acids. J was trimmed by 3 bases and V by 5 bases; bases with no gene match: 13. CDR1 is SQVTM, CDR2 ANQGSEA, per germline. The chain's CDR3 is CSVPGQGWRGNYNEQFF. The CDR3 bases are TGCAGCGTTCCGGGACAGGGGTGGAGGGGTAACTACAATGAGCAGTTCTTC.

The V and J genes are TRBV28 and TRBJ1-1; D remains ambiguous. Trimming stripped 5 bases from V and 0 bases from J, with 7 bases between. The CDR3 length is 13 residues. In germline, CDR1 is MDHEN, CDR2 SYDVKM. The CDR3 here is CASSPLLNTEAFF. CDR3 nucleotide sequence: TGTGCCAGCAGTCCCCTGTTGAACACTGAAGCTTTCTTT.

This clone appeared once. This sequence joins TRBV19 and TRBJ2-1; 7 bases agree with TRBD1. The V segment lost 3 bases and the J segment 3 bases; nucleotides outside the gene matches: 2. Germline V gene data show CDR1 as LNHDA and CDR2 as SQIVND (reference sequence). CDR3 length equals 14 residues. This CDR3 reads CASSMTGYYNEQFF. The CDR3 coding sequence is TGTGCCAGTAGTATGACAGGGTACTACAATGAGCAGTTCTTC.